The clone carrying this T cell receptor (beta chain) showed up just a few times. Data came from immunoSEQ multiplex PCR; TCRdb stores just in-frame clones and leaves some out. In the table there are 13,000 to 15,000 clones, 71% of which are singletons. This record belongs to a study of neoadjuvant anti-PD-1 for oral cavity cancer. Study background: Patients without progression got a fourth dose around day 43.

Per the germline V gene, CDR1 is SNHLY and CDR2 is FYNNEI. The length of the CDR3 is 14 residues. Trimming removed 8 bases at V and 3 bases at J, with 14 bases between. Described time point: after neoadjuvant nivolumab, at surgical resection. Cohort: HPV-negative, locally advanced oral cavity squamous cell carcinoma patients. The TCR comes from a person between 40 and 85 years old with oral cavity squamous cell carcinoma. The sequencing here drew on PBMCs, taken after nivolumab (anti-PD-1) treatment. This sequence joins TRBV2 and TRBJ1-5; D not resolved. DNA of the CDR3: TGTGCCAGCGCCCGAGGAGGTCTCAATCAGCCCCAGCATTTT. Its translation is CASARGGLNQPQHF.